The T cell receptor (beta chain) described here comes from a study of blood T cell repertoires in COVID-19. Looking at the study overall: Researchers got acute and convalescent COVID-19 samples from the United States, Italy and Spain. T cells, B-cell-depleted T cells, or PBMCs provided the cDNA or gDNA that served as material.

Under the authors' procedure: Estimated nucleated cell counts came from reference gene primer amplification. Sequencing was performed with immunoSEQ multiplex PCR; in TCRdb, only in-frame clones are kept and a portion is missing. V and J calls and clone size are copied from that table; D and trimming were computed from the DNA. The sample lists tens of thousands of clones; roughly 87% were seen once. This TCR derives from a woman between 50 and 59 years old with acute or convalescent COVID-19. Sequenced material: peripheral blood.

CDR3 nucleotides: TGTGCCAGCTCACCTTTCTCCGGGACACTATCTGGGGCCACTGAAGCTTTCTTT. It translates to CASSPFSGTLSGATEAFF. The rearrangement links TRBV18 to TRBJ1-1; weak D call: TRBD1 (6 bases). Germline V lookup: CDR1 KGHSH, CDR2 LQKENI. With 3 bases removed from V and 4 bases from J, the gap between germline ends came to 24 bases. This CDR3 region has 18 residues.